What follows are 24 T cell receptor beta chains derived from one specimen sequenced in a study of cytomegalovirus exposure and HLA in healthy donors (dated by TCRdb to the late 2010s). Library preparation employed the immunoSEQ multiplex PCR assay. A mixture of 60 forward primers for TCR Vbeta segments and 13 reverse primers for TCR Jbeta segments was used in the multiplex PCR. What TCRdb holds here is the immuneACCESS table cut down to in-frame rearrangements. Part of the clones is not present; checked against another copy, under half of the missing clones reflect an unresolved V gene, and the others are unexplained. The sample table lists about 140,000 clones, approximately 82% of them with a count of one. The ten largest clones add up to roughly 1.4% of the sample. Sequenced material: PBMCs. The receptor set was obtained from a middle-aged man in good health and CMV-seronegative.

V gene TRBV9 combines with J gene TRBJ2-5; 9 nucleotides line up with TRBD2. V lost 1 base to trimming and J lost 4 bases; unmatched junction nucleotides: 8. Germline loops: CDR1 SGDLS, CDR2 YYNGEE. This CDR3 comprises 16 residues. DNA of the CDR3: TGTGCCAGCAGCGTATCGCGAGCGGGGGGTTTAGAGACCCAGTACTTC. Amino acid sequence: CASSVSRAGGLETQYF.

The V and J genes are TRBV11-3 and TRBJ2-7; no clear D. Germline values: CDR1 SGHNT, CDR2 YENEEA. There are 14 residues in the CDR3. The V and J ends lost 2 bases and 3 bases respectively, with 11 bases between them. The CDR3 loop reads CASSLFKHVYEQYF. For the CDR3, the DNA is TGTGCCAGCAGCTTATTCAAGCACGTCTACGAGCAGTACTTC.

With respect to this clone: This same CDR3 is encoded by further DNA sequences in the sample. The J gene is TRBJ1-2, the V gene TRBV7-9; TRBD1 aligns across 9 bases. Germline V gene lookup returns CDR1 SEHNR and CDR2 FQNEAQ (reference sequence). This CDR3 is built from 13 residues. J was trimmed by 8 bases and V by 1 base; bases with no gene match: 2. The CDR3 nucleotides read TGTGCCAGCAGCTTAGGACAGGGGGGAGGCTACACCTTC. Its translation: CASSLGQGGGYTF.

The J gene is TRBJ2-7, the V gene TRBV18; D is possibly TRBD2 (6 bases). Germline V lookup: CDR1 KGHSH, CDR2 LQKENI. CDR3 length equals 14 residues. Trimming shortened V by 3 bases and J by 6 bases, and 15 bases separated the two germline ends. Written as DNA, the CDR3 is TGTGCCAGCTCACCGACTAGTGACGCTCGCGAGCAGTACTTC. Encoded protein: CASSPTSDAREQYF.

This CDR3 reads CSVRGMGQGKEGGYTF. In nucleotides, the CDR3 is TGCAGCGTGAGGGGGATGGGACAGGGGAAAGAAGGTGGCTACACCTTC. V is TRBV29-1 and J is TRBJ1-2; 10 bases map to TRBD1. The CDR3 is 16 amino acids. V gave up 6 bases and J gave up 7 bases; unmatched junction bases: 17. Germline loops: CDR1 SQVTM, CDR2 ANQGSEA.

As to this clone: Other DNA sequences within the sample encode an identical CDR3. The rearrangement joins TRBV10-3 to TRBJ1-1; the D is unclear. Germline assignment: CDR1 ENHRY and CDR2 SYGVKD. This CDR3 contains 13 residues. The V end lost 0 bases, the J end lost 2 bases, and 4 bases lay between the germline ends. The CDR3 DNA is TGTGCCATCAGTGAGTCCACTAACACTGAAGCTTTCTTT. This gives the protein CAISESTNTEAFF.

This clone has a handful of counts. CDR3 protein: CASSDRTGADGYTF. CDR3 DNA: TGTGCCAGCAGCGATAGGACAGGGGCGGATGGCTACACCTTC. J is TRBJ1-2 and V is TRBV7-2; 9 bases are shared with TRBD1. The CDR3 is 14 amino acids. V was pared by 5 bases and J by 6 bases, with 7 bases of the junction left unmatched. CDR1 is SGHTA and CDR2 is FQGNSA in the germline V gene.

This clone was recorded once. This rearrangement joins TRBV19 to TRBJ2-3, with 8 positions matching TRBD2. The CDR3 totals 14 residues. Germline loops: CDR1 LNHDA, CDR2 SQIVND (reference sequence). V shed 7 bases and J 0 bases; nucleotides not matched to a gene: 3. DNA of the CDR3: TGTGCCAGTAATCAGCGGGGGAGCACAGATACGCAGTATTTT. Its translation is CASNQRGSTDTQYF.

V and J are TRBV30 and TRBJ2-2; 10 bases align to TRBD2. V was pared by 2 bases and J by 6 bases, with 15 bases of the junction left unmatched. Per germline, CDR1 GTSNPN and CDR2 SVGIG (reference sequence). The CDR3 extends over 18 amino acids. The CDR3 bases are TGTGCCTGGAGTCACAGTTTTACCGGGACTAGCGCGGCCGGGGAGCTGTTTTTT. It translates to CAWSHSFTGTSAAGELFF. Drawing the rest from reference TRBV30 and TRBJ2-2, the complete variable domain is SQTIHQWPATLVQPVGSPLSLECTVEGTSNPNLYWYRQAAGRGLQLLFYSVGIGQISSEVPQNLSASRPQDRQFILSSKKLLLSDSGFYLCAWSHSFTGTSAAGELFFGEGSRLTVL.

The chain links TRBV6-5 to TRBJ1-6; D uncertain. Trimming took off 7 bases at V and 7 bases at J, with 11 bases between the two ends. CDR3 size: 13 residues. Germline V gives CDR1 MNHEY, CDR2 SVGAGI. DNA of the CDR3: TGTGCCAGCAATGGCGGGCGGAATTCACCCCTCCACTTT. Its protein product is CASNGGRNSPLHF.

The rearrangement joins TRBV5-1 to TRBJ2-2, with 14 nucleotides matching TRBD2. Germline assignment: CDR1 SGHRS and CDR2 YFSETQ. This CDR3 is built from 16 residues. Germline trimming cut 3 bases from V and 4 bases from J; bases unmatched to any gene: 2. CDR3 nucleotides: TGCGCCAGCAGCTCGACTAGCGGGGGGGTCACCGGGGAGCTGTTTTTT. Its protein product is CASSSTSGGVTGELFF.

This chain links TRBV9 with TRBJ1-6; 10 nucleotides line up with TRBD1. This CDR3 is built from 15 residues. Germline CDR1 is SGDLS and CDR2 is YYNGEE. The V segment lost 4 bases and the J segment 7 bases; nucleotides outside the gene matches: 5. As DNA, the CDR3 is TGTGCCAGCAGCAACGACAGGGGGCGGAATTCACCCCTCCACTTT. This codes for CASSNDRGRNSPLHF.

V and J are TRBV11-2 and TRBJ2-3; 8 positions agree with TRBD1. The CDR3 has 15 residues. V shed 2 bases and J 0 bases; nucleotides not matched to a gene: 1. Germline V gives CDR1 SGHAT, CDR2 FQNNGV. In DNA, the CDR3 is TGTGCCAGCAGCTTAAGACAGGGGAGCACAGATACGCAGTATTTT. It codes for CASSLRQGSTDTQYF.

The CDR3 protein is CASSTGQGGGYTF. The CDR3, as DNA: TGTGCCAGCAGTACGGGACAGGGAGGGGGCTACACCTTC. The gene calls are TRBV6-1 and TRBJ1-2; TRBD1 matches 9 bases. This CDR3 is built from 13 residues. Germline V gene data show CDR1 as MNHNS and CDR2 as SASEGT. V was clipped by 5 bases and J by 8 bases; unmatched bases: 6.

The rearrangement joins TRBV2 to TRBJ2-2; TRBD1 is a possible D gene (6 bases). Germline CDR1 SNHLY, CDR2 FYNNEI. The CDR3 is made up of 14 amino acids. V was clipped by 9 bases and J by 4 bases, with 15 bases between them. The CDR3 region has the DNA TGTGCCAGTGACGGGGACAAGGTCACCGGGGAGCTGTTTTTT. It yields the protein CASDGDKVTGELFF.

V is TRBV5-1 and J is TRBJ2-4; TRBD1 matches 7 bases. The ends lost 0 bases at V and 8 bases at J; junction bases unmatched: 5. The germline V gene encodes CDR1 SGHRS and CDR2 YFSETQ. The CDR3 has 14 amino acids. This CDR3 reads CASSLVGQGDIQYF. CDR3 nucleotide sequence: TGCGCCAGCAGCTTGGTTGGTCAGGGGGACATTCAGTACTTC.

The chain's CDR3 is CASSLDGVEAEAFF. Here the CDR3 DNA reads TGTGCCAGCAGCCTTGATGGGGTGGAGGCTGAAGCTTTCTTT. This chain uses TRBV7-3 with TRBJ1-1; D call uncertain. The CDR3 is made up of 14 amino acids. V gave up 5 bases and J gave up 6 bases, with 16 bases separating them. Per the germline V gene, CDR1 is SGHTA and CDR2 is FQGTGA.

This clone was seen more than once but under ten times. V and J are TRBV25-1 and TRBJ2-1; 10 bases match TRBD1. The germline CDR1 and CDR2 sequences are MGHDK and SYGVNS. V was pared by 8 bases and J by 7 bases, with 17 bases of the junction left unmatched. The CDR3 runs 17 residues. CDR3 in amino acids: CASRPKIGTGAWNEQFF. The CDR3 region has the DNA TGTGCCAGCCGCCCTAAGATAGGGACAGGGGCATGGAATGAGCAGTTCTTC.

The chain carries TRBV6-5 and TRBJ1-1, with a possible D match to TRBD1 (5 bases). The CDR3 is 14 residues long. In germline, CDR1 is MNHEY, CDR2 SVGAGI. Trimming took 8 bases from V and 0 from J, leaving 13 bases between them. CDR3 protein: CASGAELMNTEAFF. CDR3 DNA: TGTGCCAGCGGGGCTGAACTAATGAACACTGAAGCTTTCTTT.

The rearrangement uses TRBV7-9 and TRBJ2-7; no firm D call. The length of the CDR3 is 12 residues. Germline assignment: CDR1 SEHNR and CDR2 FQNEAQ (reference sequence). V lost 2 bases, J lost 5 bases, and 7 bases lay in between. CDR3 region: CASSLLSDEQYF. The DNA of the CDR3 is TGTGCCAGCAGCTTACTCTCGGACGAGCAGTACTTC.

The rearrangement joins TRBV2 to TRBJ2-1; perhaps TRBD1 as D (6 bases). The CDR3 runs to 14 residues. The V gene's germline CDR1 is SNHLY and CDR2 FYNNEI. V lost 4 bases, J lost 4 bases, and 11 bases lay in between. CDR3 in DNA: TGTGCCAGCAGTGTGGGGGCGAGGTACAATGAGCAGTTCTTC. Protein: CASSVGARYNEQFF.

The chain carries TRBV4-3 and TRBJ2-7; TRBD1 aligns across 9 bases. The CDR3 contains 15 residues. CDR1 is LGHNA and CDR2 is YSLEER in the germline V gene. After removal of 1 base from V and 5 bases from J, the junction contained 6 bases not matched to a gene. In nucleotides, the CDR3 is TGCGCCAGCAGCCAAGCTGGACAGGGGTGGGACGAGCAGTACTTC. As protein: CASSQAGQGWDEQYF.

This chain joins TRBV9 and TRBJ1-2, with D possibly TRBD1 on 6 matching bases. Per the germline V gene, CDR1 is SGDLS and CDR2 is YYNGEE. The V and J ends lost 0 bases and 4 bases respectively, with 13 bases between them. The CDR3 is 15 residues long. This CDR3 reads CASSVVGGGAYGYTF. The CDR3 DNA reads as TGTGCCAGCAGCGTAGTAGGGGGGGGCGCCTATGGCTACACCTTC.

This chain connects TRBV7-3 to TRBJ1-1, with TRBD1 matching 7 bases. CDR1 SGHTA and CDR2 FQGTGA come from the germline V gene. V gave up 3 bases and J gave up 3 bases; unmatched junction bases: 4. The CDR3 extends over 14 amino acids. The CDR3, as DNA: TGTGCCAGCAGCTTGACAGGGTTCGACACTGAAGCTTTCTTT. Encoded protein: CASSLTGFDTEAFF.